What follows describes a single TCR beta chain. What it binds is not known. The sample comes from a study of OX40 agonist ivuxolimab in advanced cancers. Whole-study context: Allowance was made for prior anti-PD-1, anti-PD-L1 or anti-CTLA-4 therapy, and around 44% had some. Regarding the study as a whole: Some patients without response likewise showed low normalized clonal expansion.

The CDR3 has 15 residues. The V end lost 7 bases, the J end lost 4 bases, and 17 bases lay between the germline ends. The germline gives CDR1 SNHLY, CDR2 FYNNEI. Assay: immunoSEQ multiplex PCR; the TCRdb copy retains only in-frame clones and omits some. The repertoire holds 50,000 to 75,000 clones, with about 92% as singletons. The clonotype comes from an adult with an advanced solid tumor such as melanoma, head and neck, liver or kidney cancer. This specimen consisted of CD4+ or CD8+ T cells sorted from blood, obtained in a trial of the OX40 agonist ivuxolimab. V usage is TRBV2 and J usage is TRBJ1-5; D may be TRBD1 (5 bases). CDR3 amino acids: CASTRDSYGNQPQHF. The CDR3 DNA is TGTGCCAGCACCCGGGACTCCTACGGGAATCAGCCCCAGCATTTT.